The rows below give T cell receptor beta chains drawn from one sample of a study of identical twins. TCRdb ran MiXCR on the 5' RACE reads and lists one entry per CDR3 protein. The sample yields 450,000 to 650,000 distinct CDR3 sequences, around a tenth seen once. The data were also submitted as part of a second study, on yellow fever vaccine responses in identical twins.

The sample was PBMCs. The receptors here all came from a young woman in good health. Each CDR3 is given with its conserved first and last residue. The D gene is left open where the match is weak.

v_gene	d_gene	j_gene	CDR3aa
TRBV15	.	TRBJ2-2	CATSRDYTTGELFF
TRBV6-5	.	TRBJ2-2	CASSYRVNTGELFF
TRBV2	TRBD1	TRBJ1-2	CASSPTLTGGARGYTF
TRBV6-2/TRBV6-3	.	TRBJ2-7	CASSYSRRVDYEQYF
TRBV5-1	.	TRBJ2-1	CASTRRGARGSDEQFF
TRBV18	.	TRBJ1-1	CASSPGRNTEAFF
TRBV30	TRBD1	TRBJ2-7	CAFERGTGIFPDYEQYF
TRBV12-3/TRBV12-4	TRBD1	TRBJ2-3	CASRPRGRSTDTQYF
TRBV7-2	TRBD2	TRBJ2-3	CASSSRLAARGDTQYF
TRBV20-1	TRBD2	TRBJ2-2	CSASLLAGAGELFF
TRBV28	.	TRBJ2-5	CASSWGVGRGNTQETQYF
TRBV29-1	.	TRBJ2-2	CSVVTGAEAGELFF
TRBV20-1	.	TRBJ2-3	CSAVAIQILEDTQYF
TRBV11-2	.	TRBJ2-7	CASSHQSYEQHF
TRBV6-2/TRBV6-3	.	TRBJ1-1	CASSYPDLAMNTEAFF
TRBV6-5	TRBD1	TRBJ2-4	CASSYSGTAPGRVQYF
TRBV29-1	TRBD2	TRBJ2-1	CSVDRLADSYNEQFF
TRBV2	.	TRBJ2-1	CASSEGPHEQFF
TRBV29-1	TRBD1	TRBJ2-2	CSAGQTNTGELFF
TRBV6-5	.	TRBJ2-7	CASRGGPLEQYF
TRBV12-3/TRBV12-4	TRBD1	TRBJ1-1	CASSLMLQGGTAEAFF
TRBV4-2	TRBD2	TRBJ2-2	CASSPVEQRGAGGGELFF
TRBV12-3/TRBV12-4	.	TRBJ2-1	CASSTLTSSYNEQFF
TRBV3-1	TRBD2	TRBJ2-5	CASSQDPRSGGWGETQYF
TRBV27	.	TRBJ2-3	CASSFQGRWTQYF
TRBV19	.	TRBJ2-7	CASSIGRGYEQYF
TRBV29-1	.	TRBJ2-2	CSVDVGGGGELFF
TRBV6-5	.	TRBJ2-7	CASSYYSDVREQYF
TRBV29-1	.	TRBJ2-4	CSGEGPVAKNIQYF
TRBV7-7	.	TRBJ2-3	CASSQTYGVLADTQYF
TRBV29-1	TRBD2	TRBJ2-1	CSVDGLAGAYEQFF
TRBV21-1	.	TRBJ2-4	CASSKNLLPPRAKNIQYF
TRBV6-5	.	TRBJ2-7	CASSYNRGLYGQYF
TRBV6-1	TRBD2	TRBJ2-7	CASKGASGPPYEQYF
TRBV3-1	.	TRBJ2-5	CASSQHRETETQYF
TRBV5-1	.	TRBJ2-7	CASSLSPDSYEQYF
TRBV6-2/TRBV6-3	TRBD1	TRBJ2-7	CASSYFSQGARSEQYF
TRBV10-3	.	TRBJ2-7	CAISESEIYYEQYF
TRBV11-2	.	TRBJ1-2	CASSLSRGYTF
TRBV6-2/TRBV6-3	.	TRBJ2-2	CASGYTGELFF
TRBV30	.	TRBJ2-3	CAWSALPSTDTQYF
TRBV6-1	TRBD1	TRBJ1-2	CASSEMGQYGYTF